This record concerns one TCR beta chain sequence. This clonotype was recorded at least ten times. Its antigen remains undetermined. Base-call qualities are not available, and no considerably larger clone is one nucleotide away. The CDR3 runs 13 amino acids, cysteine and phenylalanine included. Kept here is only the CDR3 DNA, which spans 39 bases and is read in frame from base 1. CDR1 and CDR2 are drawn from the germline V gene: SQVTM, ANQGSEA. Cut back by 7 bases and 1 base, the V and J ends lie 13 bases apart. This sample stems from a study of patients with pleural tuberculosis (dated by TCRdb to 2013 to 2014). Sequenced using an Illumina Genome Analyzer IIx. Through fastp at Q25 and MiXCR, TCRdb rebuilt clones from the public reads, retaining in-frame beta chains. Rows with a matching CDR3 protein are joined into one entry that keeps the most common DNA and genes. The sample profile shows about 30,000 distinct CDR3 sequences; about a sixth of them were found once. The ten top clones hold 3.5% to 4.5% of the sample.

The sequence came from a human donor with pleural tuberculosis. The sample comprised peripheral blood. The chain is encoded by TRBV29-1 joined to TRBJ2-5; the D segment could be TRBD1, given 5 matching bases. The CDR3 here reads CSAVGATQETQYF. The DNA is TGCAGCGCCGTAGGGGCCACCCAAGAGACCCAGTACTTC.